Listed here are 5 T cell receptor beta chains from one sample, sequenced in a study of CD8+CD57+ T cells in acquired aplastic anemia. Researchers used genomic DNA as the template to profile TCR beta VDJ and CDR3. TCRdb re-analysed the reads in MiXCR, keeping a single row per CDR3 protein. The sample yields roughly 38,000 distinct CDR3 sequences, more than 75% seen once. The sample consisted of sorted CD4+, CD8+, or CD8+CD57+ T cells (not recorded which) from PBMCs. These receptors all stem from a human donor in good health, serving as a control.

The chain links TRBV7-6 to TRBJ2-7, with no clear D. The CDR3 totals 13 residues. The V gene's germline CDR1 is SGHVS and CDR2 FNYEAQ. V was cut by 4 bases and J by 1 base, with 8 bases left in between. CDR3 in DNA: TGTGCCAGCAGCTCTCAGCCGTCCTACGAGCAGTACTTC. It is translated as CASSSQPSYEQYF.

This clonotype came up once. The rearrangement uses TRBV20-1 and TRBJ2-7; D is possibly TRBD1 or TRBD2 (7 bases each). The V end lost 6 bases, the J end lost 5 bases, and 20 bases lay between the germline ends. CDR1 and CDR2 (germline): DFQATT, SNEGSKA (reference sequence). This CDR3 contains 14 residues. For the CDR3, the DNA is TGCAGTGCCGCGGCGGGGAGGGGGCAACACGAGCAGTACTTC. Its protein is CSAAAGRGQHEQYF.

With regard to this clonotype: The junction does not match germline at one end; this may be a read error. V and J are TRBV10-3 and TRBJ1-1, with unresolved D. Germline V gene sequence: CDR1 ENHRY, CDR2 SYGVKD. The CDR3 runs 12 residues. CDR3 DNA sequence: TGTGCCACCAGTACGAGGAACACTGAAGCTTTCTTT. Protein sequence: CATSTRNTEAFF.

This clonotype appeared a single time. The chain employs TRBV24-1 and TRBJ2-5; TRBD1 agrees at 12 bases. This CDR3 comprises 17 residues. V dropped 3 bases and J dropped 5; count of bases not matched to a gene: 9. Germline assignment: CDR1 KGHDR and CDR2 SFDVKD. CDR3 coding DNA: TGTGCCACCAGTGATCCAGGGACAGGGGGCAACGGGGAGACCCAGTACTTC. Its protein is CATSDPGTGGNGETQYF.

The V call is TRBV11-2, the J call TRBJ1-5; a weak D match, TRBD1 (6 bases). Trimming left V 1 base short and J 8 bases short, with 9 bases between. Germline CDR1 reads SGHAT; CDR2 reads FQNNGV. The CDR3 totals 13 residues. CDR3 bases: TGTGCCAGCAGCTTAGGGGGGGGCAAGCCCCAGCATTTT. It is translated as CASSLGGGKPQHF.